This entry is about one TCR beta chain. A read error may account for a junction end that differs from germline. The CDR3 has 13 amino acids. Germline lookup yields CDR1 SSHAT and CDR2 FNYEAQ (reference sequence). The data belong to a study of blood T cell repertoires in COVID-19. TCRdb's copy holds only in-frame clones and misses some; the assay was immunoSEQ multiplex PCR. Altogether 97,000 or so clones are present, nearly 90% being singletons, with the ten largest covering approximately 2%. The sample was peripheral blood. The chain couples TRBV7-7 to TRBJ2-5; 8 nucleotides align to TRBD2. The TCR sequence derives from a man aged 45-60 years with active COVID-19. The CDR3 bases are TGTGCTAGCAGCCCCGGGAGGGATCAGACCCAGTACTTC. Amino acid sequence: CASSPGRDQTQYF.